The text below deals with one T cell receptor beta chain. The V gene end was trimmed by 0 bases and the J gene end by 4 bases; junction bases not matched to a gene: 3. CDR3 length: 15 residues. In germline, CDR1 is GTSNPN, CDR2 SVGIG (reference sequence). The sample originates from a study of blood T cell repertoires in COVID-19. Profiled with immunoSEQ multiplex PCR; TCRdb holds only in-frame clones, not every one. Counted here are a few hundred thousand clones, approximately 82% occurring once; the ten biggest clones make up about 1.2%. Sequencing used peripheral blood. The chain combines TRBV30 with TRBJ2-3; 11 bases align to TRBD1. The TCR originated in a woman aged 45-65 years with acute or convalescent COVID-19. CDR3 residues: CAWSVRTGGSDTQYF. In nucleotides, the CDR3 is TGTGCCTGGAGTGTACGGACAGGGGGCTCAGATACGCAGTATTTT.